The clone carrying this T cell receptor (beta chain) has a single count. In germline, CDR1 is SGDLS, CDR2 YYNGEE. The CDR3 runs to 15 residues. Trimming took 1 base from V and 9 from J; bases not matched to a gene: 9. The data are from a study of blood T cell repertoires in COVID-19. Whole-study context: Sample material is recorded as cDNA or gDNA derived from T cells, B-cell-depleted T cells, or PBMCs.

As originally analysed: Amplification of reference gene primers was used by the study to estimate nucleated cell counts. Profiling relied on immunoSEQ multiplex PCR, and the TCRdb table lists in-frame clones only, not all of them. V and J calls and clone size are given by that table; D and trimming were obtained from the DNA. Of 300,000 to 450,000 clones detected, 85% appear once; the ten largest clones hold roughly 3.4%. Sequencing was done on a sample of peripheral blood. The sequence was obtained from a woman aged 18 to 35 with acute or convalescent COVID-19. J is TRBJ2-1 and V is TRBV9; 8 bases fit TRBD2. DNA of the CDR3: TGTGCCAGCAGCGTATATGAGCGGGGGCTGGGTGAGCAGTTCTTC. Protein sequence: CASSVYERGLGEQFF.